Listed below are T cell receptor beta chains from one sample, sequenced in a study of regulatory T cells in long-lasting Graves disease. In TCRdb, the multiplex PCR reads were re-called with MiXCR into one record per CDR3 protein. Of more than 450,000 distinct CDR3 sequences detected, about 16% appear once; the ten largest clones hold 12%. This sample also belongs to another study, concerning T cells in Graves' hyperthyroidism and ophthalmopathy.

Sequences were derived from peripheral blood mononuclear cells (PBMCs), sampled at new diagnosis, from a patient treated with antithyroid drugs. The receptors stem from a man aged 35 to 55 with Graves disease. The CDR3 runs from the conserved cysteine through the conserved F or W. The D gene is left open where the match is weak. Clone size, where shown, is once, few, many, or a class for clones that have expanded.

abundance: .; j_gene: TRBJ2-2; v_gene: TRBV20-1; d_gene: TRBD2; CDR3aa: CSARDERETGELFF; CDR3nt: TGCAGTGCTAGAGATGAGCGGGAGACCGGGGAGCTGTTTTTT
abundance: many; j_gene: TRBJ1-4; v_gene: TRBV5-1; d_gene: .; CDR3aa: CASSLQGTNEKLFF; CDR3nt: TGTGCCAGCAGCTTACAGGGCACTAATGAAAAACTGTTTTTT
abundance: many; j_gene: TRBJ2-1; v_gene: TRBV19; d_gene: TRBD2; CDR3aa: CASSKQGTTGLADNEQFF; CDR3nt: TGTGCCAGTAGCAAACAGGGGACCACGGGACTAGCGGACAATGAGCAGTTCTTC
abundance: many; j_gene: TRBJ2-7; v_gene: TRBV20-1; d_gene: .; CDR3aa: CSARDRIRQQYF; CDR3nt: TGCAGTGCTAGAGATCGGATAAGGCAGCAGTACTTC
abundance: many; j_gene: TRBJ2-1; v_gene: TRBV24-1; d_gene: TRBD2; CDR3aa: CATSEGGTRGNEQFF; CDR3nt: TGTGCCACCAGTGAAGGAGGGACTAGAGGGAATGAGCAGTTCTTC
abundance: many; j_gene: TRBJ2-1; v_gene: TRBV5-1; d_gene: TRBD1; CDR3aa: CASSSPPGQYYNEQFF; CDR3nt: TGCGCCAGCAGCTCGCCGCCGGGACAGTACTACAATGAGCAGTTCTTC
abundance: many; j_gene: TRBJ1-2; v_gene: TRBV3-1; d_gene: .; CDR3aa: CASSHLDGNYGYTF; CDR3nt: TGTGCCAGCAGCCACCTGGACGGTAACTATGGCTACACCTTC
abundance: many; j_gene: TRBJ2-1; v_gene: TRBV11-2; d_gene: .; CDR3aa: CASSITGNSYNEQFF; CDR3nt: TGTGCCAGCAGCATCACAGGAAATTCCTACAATGAGCAGTTCTTC
abundance: many; j_gene: TRBJ2-1; v_gene: TRBV29-1; d_gene: .; CDR3aa: CSVEEVSRSFYNEQFF; CDR3nt: TGCAGCGTTGAAGAGGTGTCTAGATCCTTCTACAATGAGCAGTTCTTC
abundance: .; j_gene: TRBJ2-5; v_gene: TRBV27; d_gene: .; CDR3aa: CASSLFEGAQEAQYF; CDR3nt: TGTGCCAGCAGTTTATTTGAGGGAGCCCAAGAGGCCCAGTACTTC
abundance: few; j_gene: TRBJ2-7; v_gene: TRBV2; d_gene: .; CDR3aa: CASRVRYGSSYEQYF; CDR3nt: TGTGCCAGCAGAGTTAGATACGGAAGCTCCTACGAGCAGTACTTC
abundance: .; j_gene: TRBJ1-2; v_gene: TRBV3-1; d_gene: .; CDR3aa: CASSRGASANYGYTF; CDR3nt: TGTGCCAGCAGCCGCGGGGCATCAGCTAACTATGGCTACACCTTC
abundance: many; j_gene: TRBJ2-5; v_gene: TRBV24-1; d_gene: TRBD2; CDR3aa: CATRGRTSGSQQETQYF; CDR3nt: TGTGCCACCCGGGGGAGGACTAGCGGGAGTCAACAAGAGACCCAGTACTTC
abundance: many; j_gene: TRBJ2-7; v_gene: TRBV7-2; d_gene: TRBD1; CDR3aa: CASSARDRASYEQYF; CDR3nt: TGTGCCAGCAGCGCCCGGGACAGAGCTTCCTACGAGCAGTACTTC
abundance: .; j_gene: TRBJ2-7; v_gene: TRBV29-1; d_gene: TRBD2; CDR3aa: CSSSLLAGGRYEQYF; CDR3nt: TGCAGCTCCTCCCTTCTAGCGGGAGGACGCTACGAGCAGTACTTC
abundance: many; j_gene: TRBJ2-1; v_gene: TRBV12-5; d_gene: .; CDR3aa: CASKATVAYNEQFF; CDR3nt: TGTGCTAGTAAAGCTACCGTGGCCTACAATGAGCAGTTCTTC
abundance: many; j_gene: TRBJ1-1; v_gene: TRBV6-5; d_gene: TRBD1; CDR3aa: CASSYFGDSEAFF; CDR3nt: TGTGCCAGCAGTTACTTTGGGGACAGTGAAGCTTTCTTT
abundance: many; j_gene: TRBJ2-3; v_gene: TRBV12-3/TRBV12-4; d_gene: .; CDR3aa: CASSSPGALYTDTQYF; CDR3nt: TGTGCCAGCAGTTCCCCAGGGGCCCTCTACACAGATACGCAGTATTTT
abundance: many; j_gene: TRBJ2-2; v_gene: TRBV5-4; d_gene: TRBD2; CDR3aa: CASSLGLAENTGELFF; CDR3nt: TGTGCCAGCAGCTTGGGACTAGCGGAAAACACCGGGGAGCTGTTTTTT
abundance: many; j_gene: TRBJ1-1; v_gene: TRBV28; d_gene: .; CDR3aa: CASRERNTEAFF; CDR3nt: TGTGCCAGCAGGGAGAGGAACACTGAAGCTTTCTTT
abundance: many; j_gene: TRBJ1-2; v_gene: TRBV6-1; d_gene: TRBD1; CDR3aa: CASKTGDLYGYTF; CDR3nt: TGTGCCAGCAAGACAGGGGACCTCTATGGCTACACCTTC
abundance: .; j_gene: TRBJ2-3; v_gene: TRBV7-3; d_gene: TRBD1; CDR3aa: CASSRRTGGDTQYF; CDR3nt: TGTGCTAGCAGCCGTAGGACAGGGGGTGATACGCAGTATTTT
abundance: few; j_gene: TRBJ2-3; v_gene: TRBV6-4; d_gene: TRBD2; CDR3aa: CASRRPRTSGRGIDTQYF; CDR3nt: TGTGCCAGCCGACGACCCCGGACTAGCGGGAGGGGGATAGATACGCAGTATTTT
abundance: few; j_gene: TRBJ1-2; v_gene: TRBV10-3; d_gene: .; CDR3aa: CAISGEDPYGYTF; CDR3nt: TGTGCCATCAGTGGGGAGGATCCCTATGGCTACACCTTC
abundance: .; j_gene: TRBJ2-4; v_gene: TRBV30; d_gene: TRBD2; CDR3aa: CAWSIPGLAGAPAAKNIQYF; CDR3nt: TGTGCCTGGAGTATCCCGGGACTAGCGGGCGCCCCGGCAGCCAAAAACATTCAGTACTTC
abundance: many; j_gene: TRBJ1-2; v_gene: TRBV30; d_gene: TRBD1; CDR3aa: CAWGTGAYGYTF; CDR3nt: TGTGCCTGGGGGACAGGGGCATATGGCTACACCTTC
abundance: many; j_gene: TRBJ1-1; v_gene: TRBV13; d_gene: .; CDR3aa: CASSLDQGGNTEAFF; CDR3nt: TGTGCCAGCAGCTTAGATCAGGGCGGGAACACTGAAGCTTTCTTT
abundance: many; j_gene: TRBJ2-7; v_gene: TRBV3-1; d_gene: TRBD2; CDR3aa: CASSHPAGGTYEQYF; CDR3nt: TGTGCCAGCAGCCATCCAGCGGGAGGAACTTACGAGCAGTACTTC
abundance: many; j_gene: TRBJ2-7; v_gene: TRBV5-1; d_gene: .; CDR3aa: CASSLDPSYEQYF; CDR3nt: TGCGCCAGCAGCTTGGATCCCTCCTACGAGCAGTACTTC
abundance: many; j_gene: TRBJ2-2; v_gene: TRBV5-1; d_gene: .; CDR3aa: CASSLGGANTGELFF; CDR3nt: TGTGCCAGCAGCTTAGGCGGTGCGAACACCGGGGAGCTGTTTTTT
abundance: many; j_gene: TRBJ2-7; v_gene: TRBV5-1; d_gene: .; CDR3aa: CASSRGQTLAVSSYEQYF; CDR3nt: TGCGCCAGCAGCCGGGGACAGACACTAGCGGTGAGCTCCTACGAGCAGTACTTC
abundance: many; j_gene: TRBJ2-3; v_gene: TRBV12-3/TRBV12-4; d_gene: .; CDR3aa: CASSLEFGDTQYF; CDR3nt: TGTGCCAGCAGTTTAGAGTTCGGGGATACGCAGTATTTT
abundance: few; j_gene: TRBJ2-4; v_gene: TRBV27; d_gene: .; CDR3aa: CASSLGWGSSLVQYF; CDR3nt: TGTGCCAGCAGTTTAGGATGGGGTAGCTCCCTTGTTCAGTACTTC
abundance: few; j_gene: TRBJ2-6; v_gene: TRBV6-2/TRBV6-3; d_gene: .; CDR3aa: CASSQYTAPGANVLTF; CDR3nt: TGTGCCAGCAGTCAATATACAGCCCCTGGGGCCAACGTCCTGACTTTC
abundance: few; j_gene: TRBJ1-1; v_gene: TRBV6-2/TRBV6-3; d_gene: .; CDR3aa: CASSRSGVNTEAFF; CDR3nt: TGTGCCAGCAGTCGTTCCGGGGTGAACACTGAAGCTTTCTTT
abundance: .; j_gene: TRBJ2-2; v_gene: TRBV27; d_gene: .; CDR3aa: CASSFSGTHLFF; CDR3nt: TGTGCCAGCAGTTTTTCCGGGACCCACCTGTTTTTT
abundance: few; j_gene: TRBJ1-2; v_gene: TRBV6-2/TRBV6-3; d_gene: .; CDR3aa: CASSLQGPRRNYGYTF; CDR3nt: TGTGCCAGCAGTTTGCAGGGCCCTAGGCGCAACTATGGCTACACCTTC
abundance: few; j_gene: TRBJ1-2; v_gene: TRBV19; d_gene: .; CDR3aa: CASSTGAGGYTF; CDR3nt: TGTGCCAGTAGTACCGGGGCCGGTGGCTACACCTTC